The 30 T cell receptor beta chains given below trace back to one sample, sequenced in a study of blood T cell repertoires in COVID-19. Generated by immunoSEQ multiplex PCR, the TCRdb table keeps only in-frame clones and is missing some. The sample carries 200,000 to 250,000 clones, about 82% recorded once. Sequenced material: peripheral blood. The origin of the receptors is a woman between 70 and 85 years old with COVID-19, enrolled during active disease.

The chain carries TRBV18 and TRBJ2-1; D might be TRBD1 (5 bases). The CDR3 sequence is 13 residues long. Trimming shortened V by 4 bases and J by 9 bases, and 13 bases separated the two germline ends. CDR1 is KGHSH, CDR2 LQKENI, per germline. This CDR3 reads CASSQGNSGEQFF. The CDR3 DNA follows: TGTGCCAGCTCACAGGGGAATTCGGGTGAGCAGTTCTTC.

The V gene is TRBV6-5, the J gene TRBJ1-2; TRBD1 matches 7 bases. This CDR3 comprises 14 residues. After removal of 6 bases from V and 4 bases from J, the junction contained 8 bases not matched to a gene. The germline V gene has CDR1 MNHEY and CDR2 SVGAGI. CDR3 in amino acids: CASSQGQAPYGYTF. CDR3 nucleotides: TGTGCCAGCAGCCAAGGACAGGCCCCCTATGGCTACACCTTC.

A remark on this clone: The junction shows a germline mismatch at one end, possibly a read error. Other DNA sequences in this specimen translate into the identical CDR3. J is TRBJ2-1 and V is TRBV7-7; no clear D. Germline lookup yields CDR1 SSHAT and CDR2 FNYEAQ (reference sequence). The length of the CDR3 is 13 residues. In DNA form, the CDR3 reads TGTGCTAGCAGCTTAGATAGCTACAATGAGCAGTTCTTC. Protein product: CASSLDSYNEQFF. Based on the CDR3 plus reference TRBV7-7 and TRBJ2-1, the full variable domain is GAGVSQSPRYKVTKRGQDVTLRCDPISSHATLYWYQQALGQGPEFLTYFNYEAQPDKSGLPSDRFSAERPEGSISTLTIQRTEQRDSAMYRCASSLDSYNEQFFGPGTRLTVL.

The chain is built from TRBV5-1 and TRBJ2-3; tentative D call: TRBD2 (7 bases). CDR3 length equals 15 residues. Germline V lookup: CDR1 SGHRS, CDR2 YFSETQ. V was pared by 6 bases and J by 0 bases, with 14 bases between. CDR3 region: CASTLAGASTDTQYF. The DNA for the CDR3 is TGCGCCAGCACCCTGGCGGGGGCTAGCACAGATACGCAGTATTTT.

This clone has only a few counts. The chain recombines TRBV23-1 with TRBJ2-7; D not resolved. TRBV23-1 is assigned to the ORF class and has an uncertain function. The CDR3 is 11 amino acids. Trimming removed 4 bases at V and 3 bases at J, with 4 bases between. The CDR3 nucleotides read TGCGCCAGCAGTCCTGTCTACGAGCAGTACTTC. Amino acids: CASSPVYEQYF.

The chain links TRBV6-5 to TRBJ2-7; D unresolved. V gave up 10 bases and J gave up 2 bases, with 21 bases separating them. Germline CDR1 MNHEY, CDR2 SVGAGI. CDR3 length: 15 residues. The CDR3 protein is CATGPTTAPTYEQYF. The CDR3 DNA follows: TGTGCCACCGGCCCGACAACCGCCCCCACCTACGAGCAGTACTTC.

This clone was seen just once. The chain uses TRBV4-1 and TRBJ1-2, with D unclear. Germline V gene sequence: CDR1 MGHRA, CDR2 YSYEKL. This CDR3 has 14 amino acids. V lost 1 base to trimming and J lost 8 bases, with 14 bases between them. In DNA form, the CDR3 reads TGCGCCAGCAGCCAAGCTCGAGGTCATCAGGGCTACACCTTC. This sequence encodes CASSQARGHQGYTF.

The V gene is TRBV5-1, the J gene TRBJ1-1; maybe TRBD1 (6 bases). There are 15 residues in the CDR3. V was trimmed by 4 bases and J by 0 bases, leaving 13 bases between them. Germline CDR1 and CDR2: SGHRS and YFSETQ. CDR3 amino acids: CASSGGAGMNTEAFF. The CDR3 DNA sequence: TGCGCCAGCAGCGGGGGGGCGGGTATGAACACTGAAGCTTTCTTT.

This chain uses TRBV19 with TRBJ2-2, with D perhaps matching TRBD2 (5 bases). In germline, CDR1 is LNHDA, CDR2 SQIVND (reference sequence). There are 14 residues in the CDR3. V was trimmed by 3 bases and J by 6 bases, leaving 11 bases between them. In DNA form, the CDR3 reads TGTGCCAGTAGTATGATAGAGGGTGCCGGGGAGCTGTTTTTT. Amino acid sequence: CASSMIEGAGELFF.

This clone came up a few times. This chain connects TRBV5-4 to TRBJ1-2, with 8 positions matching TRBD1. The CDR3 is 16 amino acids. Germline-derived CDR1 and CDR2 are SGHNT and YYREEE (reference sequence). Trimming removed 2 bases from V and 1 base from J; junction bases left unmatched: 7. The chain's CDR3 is CASSFRTGPYNYGYTF. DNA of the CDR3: TGTGCCAGCAGCTTCCGGACAGGGCCGTATAACTATGGCTACACCTTC.

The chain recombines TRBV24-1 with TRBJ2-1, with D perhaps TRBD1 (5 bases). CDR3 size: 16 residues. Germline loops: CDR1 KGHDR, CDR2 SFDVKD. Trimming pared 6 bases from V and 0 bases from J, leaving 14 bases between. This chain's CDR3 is CATSISTASSYNEQFF. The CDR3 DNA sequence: TGTGCCACCAGTATCTCGACAGCGAGCTCCTACAATGAGCAGTTCTTC.

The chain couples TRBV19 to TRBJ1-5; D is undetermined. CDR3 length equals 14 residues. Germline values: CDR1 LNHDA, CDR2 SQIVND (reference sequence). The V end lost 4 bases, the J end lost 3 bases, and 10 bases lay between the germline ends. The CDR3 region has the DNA TGTGCCAGTAGTAGGGAGAGGGACAATCAGCCCCAGCATTTT. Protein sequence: CASSRERDNQPQHF. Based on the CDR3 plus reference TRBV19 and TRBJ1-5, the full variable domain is DGGITQSPKYLFRKEGQNVTLSCEQNLNHDAMYWYRQDPGQGLRLIYYSQIVNDFQKGDIAEGYSVSREKKESFPLTVTSAQKNPTAFYLCASSRERDNQPQHFGDGTRLSIL.

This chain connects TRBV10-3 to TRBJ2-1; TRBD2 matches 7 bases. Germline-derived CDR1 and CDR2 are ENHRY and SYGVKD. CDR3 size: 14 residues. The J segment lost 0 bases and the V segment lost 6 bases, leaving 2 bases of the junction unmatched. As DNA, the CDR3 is TGTGCCATCAGGGGGGGGACCTCCTACAATGAGCAGTTCTTC. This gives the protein CAIRGGTSYNEQFF.

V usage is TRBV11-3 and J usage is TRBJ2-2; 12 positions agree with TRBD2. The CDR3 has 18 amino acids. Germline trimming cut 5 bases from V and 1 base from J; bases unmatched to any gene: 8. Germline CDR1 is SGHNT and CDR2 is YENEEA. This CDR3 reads CASSPRTSGEKNTGELFF. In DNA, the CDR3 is TGTGCCAGCAGCCCCCGGACTAGCGGGGAGAAGAACACCGGGGAGCTGTTTTTT.

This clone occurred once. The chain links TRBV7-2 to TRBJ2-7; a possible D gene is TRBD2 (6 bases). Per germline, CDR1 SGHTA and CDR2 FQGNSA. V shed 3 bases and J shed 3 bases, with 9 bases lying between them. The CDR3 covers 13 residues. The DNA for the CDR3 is TGTGCCAGCAGCTTGACTAGTCTCTACGAGCAGTACTTC. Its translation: CASSLTSLYEQYF.

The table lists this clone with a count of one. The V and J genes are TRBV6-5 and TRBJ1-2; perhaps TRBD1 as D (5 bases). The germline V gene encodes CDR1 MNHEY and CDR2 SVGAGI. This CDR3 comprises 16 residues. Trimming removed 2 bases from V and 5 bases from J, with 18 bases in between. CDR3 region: CASSYGTFGSGYGYTF. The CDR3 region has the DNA TGTGCCAGCAGTTACGGGACCTTTGGCAGCGGGTATGGCTACACCTTC.

The DNA for the CDR3 is TGTGCCATCAAAGCGGGGGTATCCTACGAGCAGTACTTC. Translating it yields CAIKAGVSYEQYF. The chain employs TRBV10-3 and TRBJ2-7; 8 positions agree with TRBD2. The CDR3 has 13 residues. CDR1 is ENHRY and CDR2 is SYGVKD in the germline V gene. The ends lost 7 bases at V and 1 base at J; junction bases unmatched: 3.

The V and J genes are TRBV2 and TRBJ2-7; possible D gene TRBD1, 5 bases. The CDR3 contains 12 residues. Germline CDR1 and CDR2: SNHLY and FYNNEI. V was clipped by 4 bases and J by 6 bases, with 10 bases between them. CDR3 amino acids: CASSVGQSEQYF. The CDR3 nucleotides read TGTGCCAGCAGTGTAGGACAATCCGAGCAGTACTTC.

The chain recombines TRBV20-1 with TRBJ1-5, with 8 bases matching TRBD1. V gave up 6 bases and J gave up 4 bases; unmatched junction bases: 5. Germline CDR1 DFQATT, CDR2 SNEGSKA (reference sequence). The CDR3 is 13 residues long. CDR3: CSASDRGNQPQHF. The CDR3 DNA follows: TGCAGTGCGAGTGACAGGGGTAATCAGCCCCAGCATTTT.

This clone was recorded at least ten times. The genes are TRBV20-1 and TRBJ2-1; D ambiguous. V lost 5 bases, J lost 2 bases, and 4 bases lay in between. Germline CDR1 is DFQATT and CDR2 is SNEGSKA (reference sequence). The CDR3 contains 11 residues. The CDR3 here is CSAVTYNEQFF. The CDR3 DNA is TGCAGTGCTGTCACCTACAATGAGCAGTTCTTC.

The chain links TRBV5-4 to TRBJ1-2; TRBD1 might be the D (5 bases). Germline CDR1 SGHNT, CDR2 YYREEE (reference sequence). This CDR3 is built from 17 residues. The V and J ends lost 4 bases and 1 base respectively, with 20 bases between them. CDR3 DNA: TGTGCCAGCAGCCTGGACTTCGGGGAGGGGAGTAACTATGGCTACACCTTC. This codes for CASSLDFGEGSNYGYTF.

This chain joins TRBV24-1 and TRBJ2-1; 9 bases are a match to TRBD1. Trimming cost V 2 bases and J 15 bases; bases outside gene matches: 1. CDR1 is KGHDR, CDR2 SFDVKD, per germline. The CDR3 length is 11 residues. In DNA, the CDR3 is TGTGCCACCAGTGATTCGGGACAGGGGTTCTTC. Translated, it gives CATSDSGQGFF.

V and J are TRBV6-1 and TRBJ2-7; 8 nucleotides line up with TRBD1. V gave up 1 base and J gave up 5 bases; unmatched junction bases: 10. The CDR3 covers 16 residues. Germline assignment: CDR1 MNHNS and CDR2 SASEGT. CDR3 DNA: TGTGCCAGCAGTGAAGTTCCCGACAGGGGTTTCGACGAGCAGTACTTC. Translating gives CASSEVPDRGFDEQYF.

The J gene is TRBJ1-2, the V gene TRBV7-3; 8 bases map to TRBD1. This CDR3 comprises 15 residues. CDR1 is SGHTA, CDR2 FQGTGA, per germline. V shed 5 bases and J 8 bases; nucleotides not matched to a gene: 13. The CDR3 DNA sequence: TGTGCCAGCAGCCCCAGTCCCGGACAGGGTTACGGCTACACCTTC. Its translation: CASSPSPGQGYGYTF.

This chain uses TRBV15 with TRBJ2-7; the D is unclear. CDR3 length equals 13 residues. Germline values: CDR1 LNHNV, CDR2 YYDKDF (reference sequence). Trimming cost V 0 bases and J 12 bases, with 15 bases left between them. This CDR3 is CATSRDSVSDGYF. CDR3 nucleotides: TGTGCCACCAGCAGAGATAGTGTAAGCGATGGGTACTTC.

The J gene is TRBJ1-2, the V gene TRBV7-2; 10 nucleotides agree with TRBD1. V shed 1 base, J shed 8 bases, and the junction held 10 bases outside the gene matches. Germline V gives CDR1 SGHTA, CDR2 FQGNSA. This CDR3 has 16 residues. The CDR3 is CASSLERGQGFHGYTF. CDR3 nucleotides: TGTGCCAGCAGCTTAGAACGGGGACAGGGGTTTCACGGCTACACCTTC. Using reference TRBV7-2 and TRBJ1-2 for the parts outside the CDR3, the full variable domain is GAGVSQSPSNKVTEKGKDVELRCDPISGHTALYWYRQSLGQGLEFLIYFQGNSAPDKSGLPSDRFSAERTGGSVSTLTIQRTQQEDSAVYLCASSLERGQGFHGYTFGSGTRLTVV.

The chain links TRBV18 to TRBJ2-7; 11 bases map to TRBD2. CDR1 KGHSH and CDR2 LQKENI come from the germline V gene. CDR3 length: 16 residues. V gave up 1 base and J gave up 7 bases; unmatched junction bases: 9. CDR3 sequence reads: CASSPQRTSGSGEQYF. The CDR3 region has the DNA TGTGCCAGCTCACCACAGAGAACTAGCGGGAGTGGTGAGCAGTACTTC.

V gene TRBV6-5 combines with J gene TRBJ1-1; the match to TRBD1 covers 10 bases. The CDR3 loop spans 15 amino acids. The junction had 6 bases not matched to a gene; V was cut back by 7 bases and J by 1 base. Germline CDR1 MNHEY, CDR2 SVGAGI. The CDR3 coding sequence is TGTGCCAGCAAGGGGACAGGGGCGACGAACACTGAAGCTTTCTTT. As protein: CASKGTGATNTEAFF.

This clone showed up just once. This CDR3 is CASRKGGAGLIYGYTF. The CDR3 DNA reads as TGTGCCAGCAGGAAGGGAGGCGCAGGGCTAATCTATGGCTACACCTTC. The chain has TRBV7-2 and TRBJ1-2, with D perhaps TRBD1 (5 bases). The CDR3 sequence is 16 residues long. Trimming removed 6 bases from V and 4 bases from J, with 21 bases in between. CDR1 SGHTA and CDR2 FQGNSA come from the germline V gene.

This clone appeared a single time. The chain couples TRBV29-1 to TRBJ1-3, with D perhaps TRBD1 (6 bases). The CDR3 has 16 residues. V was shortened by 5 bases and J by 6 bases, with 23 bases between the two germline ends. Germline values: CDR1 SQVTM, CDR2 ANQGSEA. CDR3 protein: CSVTVIERQAINTIYF. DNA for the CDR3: TGCAGCGTTACTGTAATAGAACGACAGGCCATAAACACCATATATTTT.